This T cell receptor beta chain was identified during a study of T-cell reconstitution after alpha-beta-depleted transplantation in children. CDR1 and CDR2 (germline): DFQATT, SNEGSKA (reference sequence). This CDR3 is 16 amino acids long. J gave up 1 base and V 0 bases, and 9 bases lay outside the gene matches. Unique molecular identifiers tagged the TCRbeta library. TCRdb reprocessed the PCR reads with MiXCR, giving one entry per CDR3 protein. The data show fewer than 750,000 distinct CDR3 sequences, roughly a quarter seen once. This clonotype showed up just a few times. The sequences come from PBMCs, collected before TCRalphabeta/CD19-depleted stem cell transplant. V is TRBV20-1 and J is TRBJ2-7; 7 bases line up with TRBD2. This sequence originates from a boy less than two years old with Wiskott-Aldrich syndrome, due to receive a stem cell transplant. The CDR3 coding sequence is TGCAGTGCTAGAGATGCTCGCGGGAGAGGGTCCTACGAGCAGTACTTC. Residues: CSARDARGRGSYEQYF.